This T cell receptor (beta chain) was recorded in a study of blood T cells in healthy people across ages. This clonotype occurred a few times. Its antigen is unknown. This CDR3 spans 13 amino acids. Trimming shortened V by 5 bases and J by 5 bases, and 12 bases separated the two germline ends. For the second PCR, which ran for roughly 6 to 12 cycles, a sample-barcoded 5' primer and a J-beta primer mix were used. There were at least 3 million CDR3-containing paired-end reads obtained from each sample. TCRdb independently ran MiXCR on the 5' RACE reads; one entry per CDR3 protein. The sample consists of around 1,000,000 distinct CDR3 sequences, less than 25% of them appearing once. Points from the study as a whole: Versus aged donors, long-lived donors had higher diversity and more naive CD4+ cells.

Total RNA, at least 6 micrograms per sample, came from PBMCs. The same specimen was also included in a second study, on T cells of mothers and their children. This second study notes: Donation came from a few healthy Caucasian mothers together with their six children.

This clonotype was obtained from a girl between 2 and 10 years old in good health. The chain combines TRBV12-3 or TRBV12-4 with TRBJ2-5, with a weak D call TRBD2 (6 bases). Sample: blood. The CDR3 spells CASSNLGGETQYF. In nucleotides, the CDR3 is TGTGCCAGCAGTAACCTTGGAGGGGAGACCCAGTACTTC.